This section outlines one TCR beta chain sequence together with its context. Its antigen remains unknown. The sample belongs to a study of OX40 agonist ivuxolimab in advanced cancers. Produced via immunoSEQ multiplex PCR; TCRdb's table is partial and in-frame only. The table records about 48,000 clones, roughly 80% of them present only once. The length of the CDR3 is 14 residues. Trimming cost V 4 bases and J 4 bases; bases outside gene matches: 3. Germline assignment: CDR1 SGHTA and CDR2 FQGNSA. Findings and limits, study-wide: Among expanded peripheral T cells, antigen specificity went undetermined.

The sequenced sample was CD4+ or CD8+ T cells sorted from blood, obtained in a trial of the OX40 agonist ivuxolimab. The chain combines TRBV7-2 with TRBJ1-2; TRBD1 matches 10 bases. This receptor was obtained from an adult with an advanced solid tumor such as melanoma, head and neck, liver or kidney cancer. The CDR3 nucleotides read TGTGCCAGCAGCTCAGACAGGGGGCCCTATGGCTACACCTTC. As protein: CASSSDRGPYGYTF. Filled out from reference TRBV7-2 and TRBJ1-2, the complete variable domain reads GAGVSQSPSNKVTEKGKDVELRCDPISGHTALYWYRQSLGQGLEFLIYFQGNSAPDKSGLPSDRFSAERTGGSVSTLTIQRTQQEDSAVYLCASSSDRGPYGYTFGSGTRLTVV.